Below, 16 T cell receptor beta chains from the same sample are listed, as sequenced in a study of OX40 agonist ivuxolimab in advanced cancers. Profiling relied on immunoSEQ multiplex PCR, and the TCRdb table lists in-frame clones only, not all of them. The sample holds about 78,000 clones; around 86% are singletons and the top ten take roughly 0.26%. Sequencing used CD4+ or CD8+ T cells sorted from blood, obtained in a trial of the OX40 agonist ivuxolimab. The receptor source for this set is an adult with an advanced solid tumor such as melanoma, head and neck, liver or kidney cancer.

V gene TRBV28 combines with J gene TRBJ1-2; no firm D call. The germline gives CDR1 MDHEN, CDR2 SYDVKM. The V and J ends lost 6 bases and 6 bases respectively, with 8 bases between them. The CDR3 has 11 amino acids. The CDR3 bases are TGTGCCAGCAGGGGAGGGCATGGCTACACCTTC. Amino acid sequence: CASRGGHGYTF.

This clone was counted a few times. J is TRBJ2-7 and V is TRBV28; TRBD1 aligns across 10 bases. The V gene end was trimmed by 5 bases and the J gene end by 2 bases; junction bases not matched to a gene: 3. Per the germline V gene, CDR1 is MDHEN and CDR2 is SYDVKM. The CDR3 runs 14 residues. Here the CDR3 DNA reads TGTGCCAGCAGTCGGGACAGGGGAGCCTACGAGCAGTACTTC. It translates to CASSRDRGAYEQYF.

The chain links TRBV18 to TRBJ2-3; D is undetermined. Germline values: CDR1 KGHSH, CDR2 LQKENI. This CDR3 has 17 amino acids. V was shortened by 0 bases and J by 0 bases, with 13 bases between the two germline ends. The CDR3 DNA follows: TGTGCCAGCTCACCACCCACAGAATTTTCTAGCACAGATACGCAGTATTTT. It yields the protein CASSPPTEFSSTDTQYF.

The chain carries TRBV18 and TRBJ1-4, with no clear D. Between the trimmed V and J ends, which lost 3 bases and 7 bases, there was a span of 9 bases. The CDR3 runs 13 residues. Germline V gene lookup returns CDR1 KGHSH and CDR2 LQKENI. The CDR3 DNA follows: TGTGCCAGCTCACCCGGGGAAGTTGAAAAACTGTTTTTT. Translated: CASSPGEVEKLFF.

V is TRBV19 and J is TRBJ2-2; D is unclear. V gave up 5 bases and J gave up 4 bases, with 11 bases separating them. The CDR3 is made up of 14 amino acids. Germline values: CDR1 LNHDA, CDR2 SQIVND (reference sequence). In DNA form, the CDR3 reads TGTGCCAGTAGTCGGTCAGGAACCACCGGGGAGCTGTTTTTT. The encoded protein is CASSRSGTTGELFF.

The genes are TRBV5-4 and TRBJ2-3; TRBD2 is a possible D gene (6 bases). The ends were cut back, 2 bases at V and 2 bases at J, with 9 bases in the middle. CDR1 SGHNT and CDR2 YYREEE come from the germline V gene (reference sequence). The CDR3 totals 14 residues. CDR3 DNA sequence: TGTGCCAGCAGCTTTTCGGACTACACAGATACGCAGTATTTT. It specifies CASSFSDYTDTQYF.

The V gene is TRBV4-1, the J gene TRBJ2-3; TRBD2 matches at 7 bases. With V trimmed by 3 bases and J by 4 bases, 1 base remained unmatched. Germline lookup yields CDR1 MGHRA and CDR2 YSYEKL. CDR3 length: 13 amino acids. The CDR3 bases are TGCGCCAGCAGCCAGACTAGCTCAGATACGCAGTATTTT. Translated, it gives CASSQTSSDTQYF.

This clone was counted a single time. DNA of the CDR3: TGTGCCAGTAGTCCCCGACTAGAAGTTACGCCTGAGCAGTTCTTC. Translation: CASSPRLEVTPEQFF. This chain links TRBV19 with TRBJ2-1, with a possible D match to TRBD2 (6 bases). The germline V and J ends were trimmed by 5 bases and 9 bases, with 20 bases remaining between them. From germline, CDR1 is LNHDA and CDR2 SQIVND (reference sequence). CDR3 length equals 15 residues.

This clone was found a few times. CDR3 DNA sequence: TGCGCCAGCAGCCAAACTGAAAAACTGTTTTTT. It is translated as CASSQTEKLFF. The V and J genes are TRBV4-1 and TRBJ1-4; the D is unclear. The V and J ends lost 2 bases and 7 bases respectively, with 2 bases between them. The CDR3 is 11 residues long. Germline lookup yields CDR1 MGHRA and CDR2 YSYEKL.

The chain recombines TRBV7-2 with TRBJ2-3; 7 nucleotides line up with TRBD2. This CDR3 comprises 15 residues. Trimming cost V 5 bases and J 7 bases; bases outside gene matches: 12. CDR1 SGHTA and CDR2 FQGNSA come from the germline V gene. The CDR3 spells CASSPRGEKLYTQYF. DNA for the CDR3: TGTGCCAGCAGCCCACGGGGGGAGAAGTTATATACGCAGTATTTT. The full variable domain, in which reference TRBV7-2 and TRBJ2-3 provide the parts outside the CDR3, is GAGVSQSPSNKVTEKGKDVELRCDPISGHTALYWYRQSLGQGLEFLIYFQGNSAPDKSGLPSDRFSAERTGGSVSTLTIQRTQQEDSAVYLCASSPRGEKLYTQYFGPGTRLTVL.

This chain joins TRBV2 and TRBJ2-1; 11 nucleotides agree with TRBD2. The CDR3 runs 15 residues. Unmatched junction bases numbered 8, after V lost 8 bases and J lost 5 bases. Germline values: CDR1 SNHLY, CDR2 FYNNEI. For the CDR3, the DNA is TGTGCCAGCTTAGCGGGAGGGTGGGGACACAATGAGCAGTTCTTC. Encoded protein: CASLAGGWGHNEQFF. Based on the CDR3 plus reference TRBV2 and TRBJ2-1, the full variable domain is EPEVTQTPSHQVTQMGQEVILRCVPISNHLYFYWYRQILGQKVEFLVSFYNNEISEKSEIFDDQFSVERPDGSNFTLKIRSTKLEDSAMYFCASLAGGWGHNEQFFGPGTRLTVL.

This rearrangement joins TRBV7-9 to TRBJ2-7, with unresolved D. The CDR3 is 14 amino acids. Looked up from germline, CDR1 is SEHNR and CDR2 is FQNEAQ (reference sequence). The V gene lost 2 bases and the J gene lost 2 bases, with 10 bases spanning the gap. CDR3 protein: CASSLMGLTYEQYF. The CDR3 DNA sequence: TGTGCCAGCAGCTTAATGGGTCTGACCTACGAGCAGTACTTC.

This chain uses TRBV5-4 with TRBJ1-1; D is perhaps TRBD1 (5 bases). Germline V gene data show CDR1 as SGHNT and CDR2 as YYREEE (reference sequence). This CDR3 is 14 amino acids long. Between the trimmed V and J ends, which lost 4 bases and 6 bases, there was a span of 16 bases. The CDR3 is CASSPQGAFPEAFF. The CDR3 coding sequence is TGTGCCAGCAGCCCGCAGGGTGCATTTCCTGAAGCTTTCTTT.

This chain links TRBV2 with TRBJ2-7; TRBD1 agrees at 10 bases. After removal of 5 bases from V and 4 bases from J, the junction contained 2 bases not matched to a gene. Germline V gene data show CDR1 as SNHLY and CDR2 as FYNNEI. The CDR3 has 13 residues. CDR3 nucleotide sequence: TGTGCCAGCAGTCGGGACAGGGGTTACGAGCAGTACTTC. It is translated as CASSRDRGYEQYF.

V usage is TRBV19 and J usage is TRBJ1-1; perhaps TRBD1 as D (5 bases). The length of the CDR3 is 14 residues. Trimming stripped 9 bases from V and 2 bases from J, with 16 bases between. CDR1 and CDR2 (germline): LNHDA, SQIVND (reference sequence). The CDR3 protein is CASQSSRDNTEAFF. The DNA of the CDR3 is TGTGCCAGCCAGAGCAGCAGGGATAACACTGAAGCTTTCTTT.

The rearrangement uses TRBV7-2 and TRBJ2-3; D gene ambiguous. The V end lost 4 bases, the J end lost 11 bases, and 10 bases lay between the germline ends. Germline loops: CDR1 SGHTA, CDR2 FQGNSA. This CDR3 has 11 amino acids. The chain's CDR3 is CASSSDQGQYF. CDR3 coding DNA: TGTGCCAGCAGCTCAGACCAAGGGCAGTATTTT.